The 2 T cell receptor beta chains below all came from one sample that was sequenced in a study of blood T cell repertoires in COVID-19. Assay used: immunoSEQ multiplex PCR; TCRdb lists only in-frame clones, some missing. Of some 150,000 clones in the sample, roughly 83% are singletons; the top ten hold around 3%. Sequencing was carried out using peripheral blood. The source of these receptors is an elderly woman with acute or convalescent COVID-19.

The CDR3 sequence: CASSSPPDRDYGYTF. In DNA form, the CDR3 reads TGTGCCAGCAGTTCCCCCCCGGACAGGGACTATGGCTACACCTTC. V and J are TRBV6-2 or TRBV6-3 and TRBJ1-2; 8 positions agree with TRBD1. Trimming took 4 bases from V and 3 from J; bases not matched to a gene: 7. The CDR3 length is 15 residues. CDR1 and CDR2 (germline): MNHEY, SVGEGT.

V usage is TRBV5-1 and J usage is TRBJ2-3; TRBD1 matches at 10 bases. V dropped 0 bases and J dropped 1; count of bases not matched to a gene: 2. Germline CDR1 is SGHRS and CDR2 is YFSETQ. The CDR3 spans 16 residues. This CDR3 reads CASSLEGTGGTDTQYF. As DNA, the CDR3 is TGCGCCAGCAGCTTGGAAGGGACAGGGGGCACAGATACGCAGTATTTT.